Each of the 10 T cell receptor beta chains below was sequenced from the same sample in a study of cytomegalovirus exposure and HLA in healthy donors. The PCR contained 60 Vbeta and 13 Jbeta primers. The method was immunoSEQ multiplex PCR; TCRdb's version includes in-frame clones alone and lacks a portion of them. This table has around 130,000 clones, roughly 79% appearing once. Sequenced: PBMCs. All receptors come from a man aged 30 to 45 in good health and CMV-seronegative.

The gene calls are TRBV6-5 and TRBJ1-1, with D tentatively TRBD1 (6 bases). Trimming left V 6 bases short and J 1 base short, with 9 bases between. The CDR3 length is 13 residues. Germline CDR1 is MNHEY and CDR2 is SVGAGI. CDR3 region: CASSRGQNTEAFF. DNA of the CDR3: TGTGCCAGCAGCCGGGGACAGAACACTGAAGCTTTCTTT.

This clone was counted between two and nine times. This chain's CDR3 is CASSRQVNQPQHF. The CDR3, as DNA: TGTGCCAGCAGCCGACAGGTAAATCAGCCCCAGCATTTT. The gene calls are TRBV5-6 and TRBJ1-5; TRBD1 might be the D (6 bases). Trimming left V 4 bases short and J 4 bases short, with 9 bases between. The CDR3 sequence is 13 residues long. Per germline, CDR1 SGHDT and CDR2 YYEEEE.

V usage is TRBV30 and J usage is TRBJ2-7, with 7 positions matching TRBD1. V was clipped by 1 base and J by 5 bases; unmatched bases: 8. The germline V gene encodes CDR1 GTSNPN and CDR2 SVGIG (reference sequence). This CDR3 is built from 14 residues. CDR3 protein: CAWSALTGLDEQYF. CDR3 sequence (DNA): TGTGCCTGGAGTGCATTGACAGGGTTGGACGAGCAGTACTTC.

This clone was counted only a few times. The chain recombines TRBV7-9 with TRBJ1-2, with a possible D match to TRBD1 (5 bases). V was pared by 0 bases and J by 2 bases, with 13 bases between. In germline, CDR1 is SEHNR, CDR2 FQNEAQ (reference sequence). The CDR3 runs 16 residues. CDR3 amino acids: CASSLASQGTNYGYTF. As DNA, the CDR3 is TGTGCCAGCAGCTTAGCTAGTCAGGGAACCAACTATGGCTACACCTTC.

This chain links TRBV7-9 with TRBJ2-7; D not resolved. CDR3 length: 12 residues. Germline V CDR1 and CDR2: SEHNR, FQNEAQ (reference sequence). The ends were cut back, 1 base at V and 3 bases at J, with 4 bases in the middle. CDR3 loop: CASSLGDYEQYF. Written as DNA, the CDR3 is TGTGCCAGCAGCTTAGGAGACTACGAGCAGTACTTC.

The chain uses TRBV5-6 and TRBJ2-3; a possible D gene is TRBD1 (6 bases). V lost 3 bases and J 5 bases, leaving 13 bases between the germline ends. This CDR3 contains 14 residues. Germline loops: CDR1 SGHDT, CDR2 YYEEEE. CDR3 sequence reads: CASSSTRQVDTQYF. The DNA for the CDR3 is TGTGCCAGCAGCTCCACCCGACAGGTAGATACGCAGTATTTT.

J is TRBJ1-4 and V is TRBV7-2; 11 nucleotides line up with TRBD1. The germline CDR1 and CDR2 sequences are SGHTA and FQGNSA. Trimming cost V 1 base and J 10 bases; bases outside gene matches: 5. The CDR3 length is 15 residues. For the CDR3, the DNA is TGTGCCAGCAGCTTAGGAGGGACAGGGGGGGGAAAACTGTTTTTT. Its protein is CASSLGGTGGGKLFF. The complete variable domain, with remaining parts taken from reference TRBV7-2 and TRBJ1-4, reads GAGVSQSPSNKVTEKGKDVELRCDPISGHTALYWYRQSLGQGLEFLIYFQGNSAPDKSGLPSDRFSAERTGGSVSTLTIQRTQQEDSAVYLCASSLGGTGGGKLFFGSGTQLSVL.

The CDR3 bases are TGTGCCAGCAGTTACACAGGGGCCAGGACCGGGGAGCTGTTTTTT. It yields the protein CASSYTGARTGELFF. The chain combines TRBV6-5 with TRBJ2-2; TRBD1 matches 7 bases. CDR3 length: 15 amino acids. V lost 2 bases to trimming and J lost 5 bases; unmatched junction nucleotides: 5. Looked up from germline, CDR1 is MNHEY and CDR2 is SVGAGI.

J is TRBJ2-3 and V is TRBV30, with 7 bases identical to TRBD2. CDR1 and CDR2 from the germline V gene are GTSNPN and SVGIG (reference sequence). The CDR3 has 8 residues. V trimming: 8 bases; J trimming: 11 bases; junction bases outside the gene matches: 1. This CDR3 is CAAGEQYF. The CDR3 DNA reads TGTGCCGCGGGGGAGCAGTATTTT.

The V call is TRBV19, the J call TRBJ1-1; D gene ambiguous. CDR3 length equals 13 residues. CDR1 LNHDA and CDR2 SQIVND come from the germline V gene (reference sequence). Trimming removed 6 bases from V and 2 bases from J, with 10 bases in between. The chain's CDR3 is CASRAGLNTEAFF. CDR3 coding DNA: TGTGCCAGTAGAGCAGGATTAAACACTGAAGCTTTCTTT. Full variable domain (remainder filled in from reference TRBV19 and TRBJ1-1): DGGITQSPKYLFRKEGQNVTLSCEQNLNHDAMYWYRQDPGQGLRLIYYSQIVNDFQKGDIAEGYSVSREKKESFPLTVTSAQKNPTAFYLCASRAGLNTEAFFGQGTRLTVV.